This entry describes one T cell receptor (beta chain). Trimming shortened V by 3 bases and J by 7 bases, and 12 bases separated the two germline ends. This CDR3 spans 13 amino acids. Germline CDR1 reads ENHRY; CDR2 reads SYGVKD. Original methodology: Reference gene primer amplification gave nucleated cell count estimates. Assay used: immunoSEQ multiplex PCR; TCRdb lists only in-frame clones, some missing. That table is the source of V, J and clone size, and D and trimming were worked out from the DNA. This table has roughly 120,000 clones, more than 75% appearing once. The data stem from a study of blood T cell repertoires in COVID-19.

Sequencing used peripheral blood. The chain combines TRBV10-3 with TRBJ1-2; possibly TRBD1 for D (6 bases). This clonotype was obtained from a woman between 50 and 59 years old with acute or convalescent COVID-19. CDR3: CAISDPGTRGYTF. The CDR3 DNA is TGTGCCATCAGTGACCCCGGGACACGTGGCTACACCTTC.